This entry lists 11 T cell receptor beta chains sequenced from one sample in a study of blood T cell repertoires in COVID-19 (dated by TCRdb to 2019 to 2021). Receptor amplification or capture employed the immunoSEQ multiplex PCR assay. TCRdb stores this immuneACCESS table with in-frame sequences only. Part of the clones is absent; in the studies checked, under half of the shortfall reflects unresolved V genes, and no reason is known for the rest. The sample includes around 500,000 clones, with less than 90% observed a single time. The ten largest clones capture around 7.9% of the sample. Sequencing was performed on PBMCs or T cells enriched from blood (not recorded which). Receptors were obtained from a woman aged 55-70 years who had recovered from COVID-19.

CDR3 sequence reads: CAIATGSGNTEAFF. CDR3 DNA sequence: TGTGCCATAGCTACCGGGTCCGGCAACACTGAAGCTTTCTTT. This rearrangement joins TRBV10-3 to TRBJ1-1; D is ambiguous. V was trimmed by 9 bases and J by 2 bases, leaving 16 bases between them. The CDR3 spans 14 residues. The germline CDR1 and CDR2 sequences are ENHRY and SYGVKD.

V gene TRBV5-1 combines with J gene TRBJ2-2, with D unclear. V was clipped by 0 bases and J by 0 bases, with 3 bases between them. The CDR3 runs 14 residues. Germline V gene lookup returns CDR1 SGHRS and CDR2 YFSETQ. The CDR3 nucleotides are TGCGCCAGCAGCTTGGGCGCGAACACCGGGGAGCTGTTTTTT. Translated, it gives CASSLGANTGELFF.

The chain couples TRBV6-1 to TRBJ2-1, with D unresolved. Germline CDR1 is MNHNS and CDR2 is SASEGT. Trimming shortened V by 0 bases and J by 4 bases, and 10 bases separated the two germline ends. The CDR3 loop spans 15 amino acids. The CDR3 is CASSEALDTYNEQFF. CDR3 DNA sequence: TGTGCCAGCAGTGAAGCGCTCGACACTTACAATGAGCAGTTCTTC.

This sequence joins TRBV19 and TRBJ2-1; perhaps TRBD2 as D (5 bases). Germline V gives CDR1 LNHDA, CDR2 SQIVND (reference sequence). V was shortened by 4 bases and J by 1 base, with 14 bases between the two germline ends. The CDR3 is 16 amino acids. The CDR3 DNA is TGTGCCAGTAGTACCCGGGGTCGGGGATCCTACAATGAGCAGTTCTTC. This encodes CASSTRGRGSYNEQFF.

The chain couples TRBV2 to TRBJ1-5; maybe TRBD1 (5 bases). Looked up from germline, CDR1 is SNHLY and CDR2 is FYNNEI. Trimming removed 3 bases at V and 4 bases at J, with 13 bases between. CDR3 length: 15 residues. CDR3 in DNA: TGTGCCAGCAGTGATGAGGCAGGGTTTAATCAGCCCCAGCATTTT. It is translated as CASSDEAGFNQPQHF.

The V call is TRBV19, the J call TRBJ1-2; maybe TRBD1 (5 bases). The V gene's germline CDR1 is LNHDA and CDR2 SQIVND (reference sequence). V shed 3 bases and J shed 8 bases, with 13 bases lying between them. The CDR3 runs to 13 residues. The CDR3 loop reads CASSIMPGGGYTF. In DNA, the CDR3 is TGTGCCAGTAGTATTATGCCCGGGGGGGGCTACACCTTC.

CDR3 sequence: CASSTVDRGGEQYV. The CDR3 bases are TGTGCCAGCAGTACCGTAGACAGGGGCGGAGAGCAGTACGTC. The V call is TRBV6-5, the J call TRBJ2-7; TRBD1 matches at 8 bases. The germline CDR1 and CDR2 sequences are MNHEY and SVGAGI. V shed 5 bases and J 7 bases; nucleotides not matched to a gene: 10. The length of the CDR3 is 14 residues.

This chain links TRBV19 with TRBJ1-6; no definite D call. V was trimmed by 3 bases and J by 9 bases, leaving 15 bases between them. Germline-derived CDR1 and CDR2 are LNHDA and SQIVND (reference sequence). The CDR3 has 15 residues. CDR3 region: CASSISGVLGSPLHF. The CDR3 DNA is TGTGCCAGTAGTATCTCCGGAGTGTTGGGTTCACCCCTCCACTTT.

The V call is TRBV5-1, the J call TRBJ2-2; 8 bases are a match to TRBD1. This CDR3 contains 15 residues. After removal of 1 base from V and 9 bases from J, the junction contained 8 bases not matched to a gene. Germline loops: CDR1 SGHRS, CDR2 YFSETQ. Written as DNA, the CDR3 is TGCGCCAGCAGCTTGTCCGGACAGGGTTTCCGGGAGCTGTTTTTT. Translated: CASSLSGQGFRELFF.

This clone was observed a single time. The J gene is TRBJ2-1, the V gene TRBV7-2; D is undetermined. The V and J ends lost 3 bases and 12 bases respectively, with 12 bases between them. Per germline, CDR1 SGHTA and CDR2 FQGNSA. This CDR3 has 12 residues. DNA of the CDR3: TGTGCCAGCAGCTTCGGAACCTCGGGGCAGTTCTTC. As protein: CASSFGTSGQFF.

V and J are TRBV11-2 and TRBJ2-6; no clear D gene. V lost 2 bases and J lost 0, with 5 bases in between. This CDR3 spans 15 amino acids. Germline CDR1 reads SGHAT; CDR2 reads FQNNGV. CDR3 sequence reads: CASSLIYSGANVLTF. CDR3 nucleotide sequence: TGTGCCAGCAGCTTAATTTACTCTGGGGCCAACGTCCTGACTTTC.